This TCR beta chain derives from a study of blood T cell repertoires in COVID-19. In the study overall: Some COVID-19 samples were acute and others convalescent; all came from the United States, Italy and Spain.

This clone was observed once. TCRdb's table, derived via immunoSEQ multiplex PCR, lists solely in-frame clones and lacks some. Of 95,000 to 110,000 clones listed, around 88% are singletons. The material sequenced was peripheral blood. This sequence originates from a man aged 50 or older with active or convalescent COVID-19.

CDR3 in amino acids: CASSLELAGAKETQYF. The DNA of the CDR3 is TGCGCCAGCAGCTTGGAGTTAGCGGGTGCAAAAGAGACCCAGTACTTC. The chain recombines TRBV5-1 with TRBJ2-5, with TRBD2 matching 7 bases. The CDR3 loop spans 16 amino acids. Germline lookup yields CDR1 SGHRS and CDR2 YFSETQ. V lost 0 bases, J lost 3 bases, and 8 bases stayed unmatched.